The 8 T cell receptor beta chains below all came from one sample that was sequenced in a study of blood T cell dynamics during melanoma immunotherapy. TCRdb's table, derived via immunoSEQ multiplex PCR, lists solely in-frame clones and lacks some. The sample shows about 5,900 clones, roughly four fifths of them seen only once. Stated time point: week 3, after first cycle of checkpoint inhibitor. The sample in question was blood, obtained from a patient treated with checkpoint blockade. All receptors derive from a human donor with melanoma.

This clone appeared once. V is TRBV7-6 and J is TRBJ1-4, with TRBD1 as a possible D gene (5 bases). The CDR3 extends over 19 amino acids. Germline-derived CDR1 and CDR2 are SGHVS and FNYEAQ. The germline V and J ends were trimmed by 5 bases and 3 bases, with 25 bases remaining between them. The CDR3 bases are TGTGCCAGCAGCAACCTACTATCGGGACGGTTAAGTTCTAATGAAAAACTGTTTTTT. Translation: CASSNLLSGRLSSNEKLFF.

The CDR3 sequence is CASLRQGLGLGNQPQHF. Written as DNA, the CDR3 is TGTGCCAGTTTACGACAGGGCCTGGGGCTAGGTAATCAGCCCCAGCATTTT. The rearrangement uses TRBV19 and TRBJ1-5; 7 positions match TRBD1. The CDR3 consists of 17 residues. J was trimmed by 4 bases and V by 8 bases; bases with no gene match: 17. Germline V gene sequence: CDR1 LNHDA, CDR2 SQIVND (reference sequence).

The CDR3 loop reads CASSQDSSGDNEQFF. Here the CDR3 DNA reads TGCGCCAGCAGCCAAGACTCTAGCGGGGACAATGAGCAGTTCTTC. V is TRBV4-3 and J is TRBJ2-1, with 9 bases that match TRBD2. The V segment lost 0 bases and the J segment 5 bases; nucleotides outside the gene matches: 2. CDR3 length: 15 amino acids. The V gene's germline CDR1 is LGHNA and CDR2 YSLEER.

The V call is TRBV6-6, the J call TRBJ2-7; tentative D call: TRBD1 (6 bases). The CDR3 totals 14 residues. The V gene's germline CDR1 is MNHNY and CDR2 SVGAGI (reference sequence). The germline V and J ends were trimmed by 6 bases and 3 bases, with 15 bases remaining between them. CDR3 protein: CASSRPGDLYEQYF. In DNA form, the CDR3 reads TGTGCCAGCAGCAGGCCAGGGGACCTCTACGAGCAGTACTTC.

The CDR3 loop reads CASSPGQLNNEKLFF. CDR3 bases: TGTGCCAGCTCACCGGGACAGCTCAATAATGAAAAACTGTTTTTT. The J gene is TRBJ1-4, the V gene TRBV18, with TRBD1 identical over 7 bases. The J segment lost 4 bases and the V segment lost 3 bases, leaving 5 bases of the junction unmatched. CDR1 is KGHSH, CDR2 LQKENI, per germline. CDR3 size: 15 residues.

DNA for the CDR3: TGTGCCAGCAGCTTCGGGGAATATGATGAAAAACTGTTTTTT. As protein: CASSFGEYDEKLFF. The chain uses TRBV7-9 and TRBJ1-4; D gene ambiguous. The CDR3 spans 14 residues. CDR1 is SEHNR, CDR2 FQNEAQ, per germline (reference sequence). Trimming pared 3 bases from V and 6 bases from J, leaving 11 bases between.

CDR3 loop: CASSSRGDDLYEQYF. In nucleotides, the CDR3 is TGTGCCAGCAGCTCGCGGGGAGACGACCTTTACGAGCAGTACTTC. The chain has TRBV7-9 and TRBJ2-7; tentative D call: TRBD2 (6 bases). The germline gives CDR1 SEHNR, CDR2 FQNEAQ (reference sequence). The CDR3 spans 15 residues. V dropped 4 bases and J dropped 4 bases, with 17 bases sitting between them.

CDR3 nucleotides: TGTGCCAGCAGGCGAGGGGATGGCAATCAGCCCCAGCATTTT. Protein: CASRRGDGNQPQHF. The gene calls are TRBV6-5 and TRBJ1-5; weak D call: TRBD1 (5 bases). The CDR3 length is 14 residues. Germline loops: CDR1 MNHEY, CDR2 SVGAGI. Trimming left V 6 bases short and J 2 bases short, with 11 bases between.